This TCR beta chain was observed in a study of blood T cell repertoires in COVID-19. The assay was immunoSEQ multiplex PCR, and TCRdb's table has in-frame clones only and misses some. This table holds 310,000 or so clones, about nine tenths found once. This clone was counted only a few times. The CDR3 contains 15 residues. The V end lost 6 bases, the J end lost 3 bases, and 18 bases lay between the germline ends. Germline loops: CDR1 SNHLY, CDR2 FYNNEI. The receptor comes from a woman aged 18-29 years who had recovered from COVID-19. The specimen sequenced was PBMCs or T cells enriched from blood (not recorded which). The rearrangement uses TRBV2 and TRBJ2-7; TRBD1 might be the D (5 bases). The DNA of the CDR3 is TGTGCCAGCAGCGACCTGGGGCAGGCGAACTACGAGCAGTACTTC. Amino acid sequence: CASSDLGQANYEQYF.